This T cell receptor (beta chain) was obtained from a study of OX40 agonist ivuxolimab in advanced cancers. Some clones are missing from TCRdb's copy, which holds only in-frame ones; the method was immunoSEQ multiplex PCR. The sample contains about 38,000 clones, approximately 86% of which appear only once. CDR1 is SGDLS, CDR2 YYNGEE, per germline. The CDR3 contains 15 residues. With 2 bases removed from V and 0 bases from J, the gap between germline ends came to 12 bases. The chain combines TRBV9 with TRBJ2-7; D unresolved. The sample consisted of CD4+ or CD8+ T cells sorted from blood, taken in a trial of the OX40 agonist ivuxolimab. This receptor was taken from an adult with an advanced solid tumor such as melanoma, head and neck, liver or kidney cancer. The CDR3 spells CASSVRRASSYEQYF. The CDR3 nucleotides read TGTGCCAGCAGCGTTCGACGGGCAAGCTCCTACGAGCAGTACTTC.